This T cell receptor beta chain came from a study of blood T cells in healthy people across ages. Whole-study findings and limits: Comparison with aged donors showed that long-lived donors had more naive CD4+ cells and higher diversity.

This clonotype occurred a few times. The antigen remains undetermined. Next came a second PCR, run for about 6 to 11 cycles, which used a sample-barcoded 5' primer along with a J-beta primer mix. Each cDNA molecule was tagged by a template-switch adaptor that had 12 random nucleotides. TCRdb independently ran MiXCR on the 5' RACE reads; one entry per CDR3 protein. The table includes 1.5 million to 2 million distinct CDR3 sequences, 28% detected once. V was clipped by 4 bases and J by 5 bases; unmatched bases: 7. Germline V gene data show CDR1 as SGHKS and CDR2 as YYEKEE (reference sequence). CDR3 length: 16 amino acids.

The sample was blood. This chain links TRBV5-5 with TRBJ1-6; 9 bases line up with TRBD1. The TCR originated in a woman aged 30 to 39 in good health. The chain's CDR3 is CASSRGDRADNSPLHF. The CDR3 DNA is TGTGCCAGCAGCAGGGGGGACAGGGCCGATAATTCACCCCTCCACTTT.